The clone carrying this T cell receptor (beta chain) has only a few counts. These data come from a study of blood T cell repertoires in COVID-19. Generated by immunoSEQ multiplex PCR, the TCRdb table keeps only in-frame clones and is missing some. The data hold over 110,000 clones, with over 75% observed a single time. Trimming removed 6 bases at V and 6 bases at J, with 24 bases between. Germline CDR1 is MDHEN and CDR2 is SYDVKM. The length of the CDR3 is 17 residues. The chain joins TRBV28 to TRBJ1-5; D gene unclear. The specimen sequenced was PBMCs or T cells enriched from blood (not recorded which). The receptor comes from a man between 50 and 59 years old in a cohort exposed to, infected with or recovered from COVID-19 (not recorded which). The CDR3 sequence: CASRVNPHAAVGQPQHF. CDR3 coding DNA: TGTGCCAGCAGGGTAAATCCCCACGCCGCGGTTGGTCAGCCCCAGCATTTT.